This T cell receptor beta chain comes out of a study of technical replicates of blood from several donors (dated by TCRdb to the late 2010s). Receptor libraries were prepared by the immunoSEQ multiplex PCR assay. TCRdb holds this immuneACCESS table with in-frame rearrangements only. Some clones are missing; in checked studies, unresolved V genes explain under half, and the rest has no known cause. The sample data list 82,000 or so clones, and nearly 96% of these were observed just once. More than 0.35% of the sample is in the top ten clones. For this clone: Which antigen it targets is not known. No base-level quality is on record; no much larger clone is a single base apart.

V sheds 0 bases and J sheds 11 bases, leaving 11 bases between their ends. The CDR3, cysteine through phenylalanine, is 12 amino acids long. Only CDR3 DNA remains: 36 bases, in frame from the first base. CDR1 is given as SGHNT and CDR2 as YYREEE, both from the germline V gene (reference sequence). The specimen was T cells isolated from PBMCs. The TCR was taken from a human donor in good health. The chain is made from TRBV5-4 and TRBJ1-1; no D gene can be assigned with confidence. This receptor carries the CDR3 CASSLAQAAAFF. The DNA is TGTGCCAGCAGCTTGGCCCAGGCTGCCGCTTTCTTT.